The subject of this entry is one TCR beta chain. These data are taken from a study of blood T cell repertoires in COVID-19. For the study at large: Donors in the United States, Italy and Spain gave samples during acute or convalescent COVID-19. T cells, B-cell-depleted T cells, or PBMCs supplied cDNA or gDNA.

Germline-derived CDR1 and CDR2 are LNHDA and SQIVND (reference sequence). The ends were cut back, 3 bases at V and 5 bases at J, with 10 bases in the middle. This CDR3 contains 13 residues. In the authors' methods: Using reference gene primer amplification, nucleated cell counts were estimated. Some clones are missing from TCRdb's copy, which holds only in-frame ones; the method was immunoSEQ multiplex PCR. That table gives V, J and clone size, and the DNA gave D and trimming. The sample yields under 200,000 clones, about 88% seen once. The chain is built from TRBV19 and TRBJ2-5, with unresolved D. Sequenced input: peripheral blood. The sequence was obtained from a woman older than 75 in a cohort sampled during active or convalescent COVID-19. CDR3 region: CASSIQYGETQYF. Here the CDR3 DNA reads TGTGCCAGTAGTATTCAGTACGGGGAGACCCAGTACTTC.